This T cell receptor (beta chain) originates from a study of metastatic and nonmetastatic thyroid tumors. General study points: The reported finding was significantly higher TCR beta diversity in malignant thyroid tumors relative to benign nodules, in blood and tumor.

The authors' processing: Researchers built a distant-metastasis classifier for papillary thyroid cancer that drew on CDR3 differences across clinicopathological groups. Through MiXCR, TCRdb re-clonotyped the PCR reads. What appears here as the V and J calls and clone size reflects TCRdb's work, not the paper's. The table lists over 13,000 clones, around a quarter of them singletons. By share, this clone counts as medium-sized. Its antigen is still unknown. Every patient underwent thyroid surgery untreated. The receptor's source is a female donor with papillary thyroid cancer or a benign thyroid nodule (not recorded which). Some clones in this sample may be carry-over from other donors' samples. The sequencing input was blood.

The CDR3 protein is CASSLDPLADYYEQYF. As DNA, the CDR3 is TGTGCCAGCAGCTTAGATCCGCTAGCGGATTACTACGAGCAGTACTTC. The chain employs TRBV11-3 and TRBJ2-7, with 7 positions matching TRBD2. Germline V gene data show CDR1 as SGHNT and CDR2 as YENEEA. CDR3 length: 16 amino acids. Trimming took 0 bases from V and 3 from J; bases not matched to a gene: 8.